This T cell receptor (beta chain) derives from a study of T cell changes during pregnancy in multiple sclerosis. The assay was immunoSEQ multiplex PCR, and TCRdb's table has in-frame clones only and misses some. The data hold fewer than 150,000 clones, with around 95% observed a single time. Trimming cost V 5 bases and J 9 bases, with 19 bases left between them. CDR1 and CDR2 (germline): MNHEY, SMNVEV (reference sequence). This CDR3 is built from 14 residues. The sequence was collected from a female donor with multiple sclerosis, enrolled in a pregnancy study. Sequenced material: peripheral blood, taken after pregnancy. The rearrangement joins TRBV27 to TRBJ2-5; perhaps TRBD2 as D (5 bases). CDR3 region: CASSPTRRKEAQYF. The CDR3, as DNA: TGTGCCAGCAGTCCGACGAGAAGAAAGGAGGCCCAGTACTTC.